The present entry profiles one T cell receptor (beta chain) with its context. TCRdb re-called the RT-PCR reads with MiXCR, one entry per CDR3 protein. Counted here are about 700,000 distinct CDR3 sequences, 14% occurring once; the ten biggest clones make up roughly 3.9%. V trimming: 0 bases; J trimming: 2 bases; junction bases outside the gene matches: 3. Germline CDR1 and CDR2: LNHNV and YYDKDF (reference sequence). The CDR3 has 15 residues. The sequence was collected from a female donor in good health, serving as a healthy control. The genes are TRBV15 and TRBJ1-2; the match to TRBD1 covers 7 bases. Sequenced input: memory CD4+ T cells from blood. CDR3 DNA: TGTGCCACCAGCAGAGAGCAGGGGGGGAACTATGGCTACACCTTC. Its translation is CATSREQGGNYGYTF.